This T cell receptor beta chain was found in a study of T cell changes during pregnancy in multiple sclerosis (dated by TCRdb to about 2019). Context from the whole study: The study examined how the T cell repertoire changed over the course of pregnancy in women with multiple sclerosis.

The method behind the library was the immunoSEQ multiplex PCR assay. Here the immuneACCESS table is served through TCRdb, limited to in-frame sequences with V and J called. Missing clones are a known gap in these copies; in checked studies unresolved V genes cover under half, and the rest lacks a known reason. The table for this sample lists 55,000 to 85,000 clones; about nine tenths of them were counted only once. The top ten clonotypes cover under 0.35% of the sample. As concerns this clone: Its antigen is currently not known. Base qualities are not recorded, but no much larger clone differs from it by a single base.

The CDR3 numbers 17 residues from cysteine through phenylalanine. CDR3 DNA is the only sequence kept; it has 51 bases, read in frame from the first base. V is cut back by 1 base and J by 1 base, with 5 bases in the junction unmatched. CDR1 and CDR2 were assigned from the germline V gene as SGHTA and FQGNSA. This clonotype was obtained from a female donor with multiple sclerosis, enrolled in a pregnancy study. The rearrangement joined TRBV7-2 to TRBJ2-3, and TRBD2 aligns with 10 junction nucleotides. The source was CD4+ T cells from peripheral blood mononuclear cells, collected after pregnancy. The sequenced DNA is TGTGCCAGCAGCTTAGGAGCGCTAGCGGGGGGCACAGATACGCAGTATTTT. Its product reads: CASSLGALAGGTDTQYF.